These T cell receptor beta chains were read from a single sample in a study of blood T cell repertoires in COVID-19. The table came from immunoSEQ multiplex PCR; TCRdb's copy has only in-frame clones and leaves some out. The table includes 300,000 to 400,000 clones, over 75% detected once. The specimen sequenced was peripheral blood. These receptors were obtained from a human donor in a cohort sampled during active COVID-19. Both conserved end residues are part of each CDR3. The order of the fields is J gene, D gene, V gene, clone size, CDR3 DNA, CDR3 protein. D genes are given only for firm matches. A row's size may be missing; if present it is once, few, many or a size class.

J: TRBJ2-7
D: TRBD1
V: TRBV5-1
size: NA
DNA: TGCGCCAGCAGCCCGGGGACAGAATCCTACGAGCAGTACTTC
CDR3: CASSPGTESYEQYF

J: TRBJ2-5
D: TRBD2
V: TRBV7-2
size: NA
DNA: TGTGCCAGCAGCTTATCAGCGGGGTTAGAGACCCAGTACTTC
CDR3: CASSLSAGLETQYF

J: TRBJ1-5
D: NA
V: TRBV21-1
size: NA
DNA: TGTGCCAGCAGCACTGAAACAAATCAGCCCCAGCATTTT
CDR3: CASSTETNQPQHF

J: TRBJ1-3
D: NA
V: TRBV19
size: NA
DNA: TGTGCCAGTAGTATCCAGGGCGGTGGAAACACCATATATTTT
CDR3: CASSIQGGGNTIYF

J: TRBJ2-7
D: TRBD2
V: TRBV5-4
size: NA
DNA: TGTGCCAGCAGCTTGGGACTAAGCGGGGGGGCCTCCTACGAGCAGTACTTC
CDR3: CASSLGLSGGASYEQYF

J: TRBJ2-6
D: TRBD1
V: TRBV19
size: NA
DNA: TGTGCCAGTGGACTCAGGGGGCAAGGGGCCAACGTCCTGACTTTC
CDR3: CASGLRGQGANVLTF

J: TRBJ2-5
D: TRBD1
V: TRBV5-1
size: NA
DNA: TGCGCCAGCAGCTGGGGACAGGCTATGGAGACCCAGTACTTC
CDR3: CASSWGQAMETQYF

J: TRBJ1-1
D: TRBD1
V: TRBV10-3
size: NA
DNA: TGTGCCACTGGACAGGGGGCGGACACTGAAGCTTTCTTT
CDR3: CATGQGADTEAFF

J: TRBJ1-2
D: NA
V: TRBV19
size: NA
DNA: TGTGCCAGTAGTATTGGGGCAGGGATGGAAGATGGCTACACCTTC
CDR3: CASSIGAGMEDGYTF

J: TRBJ2-7
D: NA
V: TRBV5-4
size: NA
DNA: TGTGCCAGCAGCTTAAACAGGGGGGGCGAGCAGTACTTC
CDR3: CASSLNRGGEQYF

J: TRBJ1-4
D: NA
V: TRBV30
size: NA
DNA: TGTGCCTGGAGTTCCGGGACTCTGGGGGAAAAACTGTTTTTT
CDR3: CAWSSGTLGEKLFF

J: TRBJ2-7
D: NA
V: TRBV19
size: NA
DNA: TGTGCCAGTACCTCCTCCTACGAGCAGTACTTC
CDR3: CASTSSYEQYF

J: TRBJ1-1
D: NA
V: TRBV6-5
size: NA
DNA: TGTGCCAGCAGTTACTCCAGGTCCACTGAAGCTTTCTTT
CDR3: CASSYSRSTEAFF

J: TRBJ1-5
D: NA
V: TRBV2
size: NA
DNA: TGTGCCAGCAGTGAAGGCCCTCGCAGGGGTCGGAATCAGCCCCAGCATTTT
CDR3: CASSEGPRRGRNQPQHF

J: TRBJ1-5
D: NA
V: TRBV12-5
size: NA
DNA: TGTGCTAGTGGTTTGGAACTAATCGGACGGGGTCGGAATCAGCCCCAGCATTTT
CDR3: CASGLELIGRGRNQPQHF

J: TRBJ2-7
D: TRBD1
V: TRBV7-9
size: NA
DNA: TGTGCCAGCAGCTTATTGACAGGGGCAAACGAGCAGTACTTC
CDR3: CASSLLTGANEQYF

J: TRBJ2-2
D: NA
V: TRBV18
size: once
DNA: TGTGCCAGCTCACCAATGTCTCCCGGGGAGCTGTTTTTT
CDR3: CASSPMSPGELFF

J: TRBJ1-2
D: TRBD1
V: TRBV6-4
size: NA
DNA: TGTGCCAGCAGTGATGACCGGGACAGGGATACAGCTAACTATGGCTACACCTTC
CDR3: CASSDDRDRDTANYGYTF

J: TRBJ2-2
D: NA
V: TRBV7-3
size: NA
DNA: TGTGCCAGCAGCTTATTGCAGGGGTTGGCCGGGGAGCTGTTTTTT
CDR3: CASSLLQGLAGELFF

J: TRBJ2-7
D: TRBD2
V: TRBV9
size: NA
DNA: TGTGCCAGCAGCGTAGGAGGGAGCGGGGCCTCCTACGAGCAGTACTTC
CDR3: CASSVGGSGASYEQYF

J: TRBJ2-7
D: TRBD1
V: TRBV25-1
size: NA
DNA: TGTGCCAGCACCACCGGGACAGGTTCCTACGAGCAGTACTTC
CDR3: CASTTGTGSYEQYF

J: TRBJ1-1
D: NA
V: TRBV10-1
size: NA
DNA: TGCGCCAGCAGTGAGAGCACGAACACTGAAGCTTTCTTT
CDR3: CASSESTNTEAFF